The 7 T cell receptor beta chains below were found in one sample sequenced in a study of identifying expanded T cells in peripheral blood. Some clones are missing from TCRdb's copy, which holds only in-frame ones; the method was immunoSEQ multiplex PCR. Here the sample spans about 90,000 clones, around 87% being singletons. The sequenced sample was blood. The receptor set was obtained from a person aged 18-69 years in good health.

The chain uses TRBV11-2 and TRBJ2-7; D ambiguous. The germline V gene encodes CDR1 SGHAT and CDR2 FQNNGV. Trimming shortened V by 1 base and J by 2 bases, and 3 bases separated the two germline ends. This CDR3 has 12 residues. The CDR3 DNA follows: TGTGCCAGCAGCTTAGGGGCCTACGAGCAGTACTTC. This translates into CASSLGAYEQYF.

This chain uses TRBV6-5 with TRBJ1-4, with D unresolved. The V end lost 0 bases, the J end lost 8 bases, and 10 bases lay between the germline ends. The germline V gene has CDR1 MNHEY and CDR2 SVGAGI. The CDR3 consists of 14 residues. In nucleotides, the CDR3 is TGTGCCAGCAGTTACTCTTCCACGGTAGAAAAACTGTTTTTT. Its protein product is CASSYSSTVEKLFF.

The chain recombines TRBV7-8 with TRBJ2-7; D unclear. The V end was cut by 7 bases, the J end by 3 bases, with 10 bases between. In germline, CDR1 is SGHVS, CDR2 FQNEAQ. The CDR3 contains 12 residues. CDR3 coding DNA: TGTGCCAGCACCATCCCGAGCTACGAGCAGTACTTC. As protein: CASTIPSYEQYF.

The rearrangement links TRBV5-1 to TRBJ1-6; a possible D gene is TRBD1 (5 bases). Germline V gives CDR1 SGHRS, CDR2 YFSETQ. The CDR3 extends over 18 amino acids. V lost 0 bases and J lost 2, with 15 bases in between. The chain's CDR3 is CASSLVGPTEPYNSPLHF. CDR3 nucleotides: TGCGCCAGCAGCTTGGTGGGACCCACGGAGCCCTATAATTCACCCCTCCACTTT.

DNA of the CDR3: TGTGCCAGCAGCGTAGCACAGGGAGGTGCCTATGGCTACACCTTC. It is translated as CASSVAQGGAYGYTF. J is TRBJ1-2 and V is TRBV9; D might be TRBD1 (6 bases). The CDR3 length is 15 residues. Germline loops: CDR1 SGDLS, CDR2 YYNGEE. Trimming shortened V by 0 bases and J by 4 bases, and 13 bases separated the two germline ends.

The chain uses TRBV27 and TRBJ1-2, with D tentatively TRBD1 (6 bases). The ends were cut back, 2 bases at V and 7 bases at J, with 14 bases in the middle. CDR1 and CDR2 from the germline V gene are MNHEY and SMNVEV (reference sequence). The CDR3 has 14 amino acids. The CDR3 sequence is CASSLTPWTAGYTF. The CDR3 coding sequence is TGTGCCAGCAGTTTAACGCCCTGGACAGCTGGCTACACCTTC.

This chain connects TRBV2 to TRBJ2-7; 12 positions agree with TRBD2. Unmatched junction bases numbered 12, after V lost 6 bases and J lost 0 bases. The CDR3 is made up of 18 amino acids. In germline, CDR1 is SNHLY, CDR2 FYNNEI. The CDR3, as DNA: TGTGCCAGCAGGGTACTAGCGGGGGGCCGACCTAGCTCCTACGAGCAGTACTTC. The encoded protein is CASRVLAGGRPSSYEQYF. The full variable domain, in which reference TRBV2 and TRBJ2-7 provide the parts outside the CDR3, is EPEVTQTPSHQVTQMGQEVILRCVPISNHLYFYWYRQILGQKVEFLVSFYNNEISEKSEIFDDQFSVERPDGSNFTLKIRSTKLEDSAMYFCASRVLAGGRPSSYEQYFGPGTRLTVT.